The text below deals with one T cell receptor (beta chain). What it binds is not known. Positively selected for CCR7, the CD45RO-negative cells used as naive CD8 cells excluded terminally differentiated effector memory CD45RA+ cells. V was cut by 1 base and J by 7 bases, with 8 bases left in between. Germline V gene data show CDR1 as DFQATT and CDR2 as SNEGSKA (reference sequence). The CDR3 is 11 amino acids. This entry is derived from a study of shared clonotypes between healthy human individuals. Using approximately 200 ng DNA, 32,000 or so T cell genomes, the sorted-subset replicate PCRs were run. This table comes from immunoSEQ multiplex PCR, and its TCRdb copy is limited to in-frame clones, with some not included. The sample lists around 640,000 clones, 95% to 97% occurring once. Study-level points and caveats: Owing to a small donor count, the genetic and exposure-history diversity represented was limited. Clonotype sharing across a handful of donors was observed for around 5% of naive CD4 clonotypes.

What was sequenced was naive CD8+ T cells sorted from blood. This TCR derives from a woman between 25 and 40 years old in good health. This sequence joins TRBV20-1 and TRBJ2-7; maybe TRBD2 (6 bases). The CDR3 coding sequence is TGCAGTGCTAGAGTGGCGGGGGAGCAGTACTTC. Protein sequence: CSARVAGEQYF.